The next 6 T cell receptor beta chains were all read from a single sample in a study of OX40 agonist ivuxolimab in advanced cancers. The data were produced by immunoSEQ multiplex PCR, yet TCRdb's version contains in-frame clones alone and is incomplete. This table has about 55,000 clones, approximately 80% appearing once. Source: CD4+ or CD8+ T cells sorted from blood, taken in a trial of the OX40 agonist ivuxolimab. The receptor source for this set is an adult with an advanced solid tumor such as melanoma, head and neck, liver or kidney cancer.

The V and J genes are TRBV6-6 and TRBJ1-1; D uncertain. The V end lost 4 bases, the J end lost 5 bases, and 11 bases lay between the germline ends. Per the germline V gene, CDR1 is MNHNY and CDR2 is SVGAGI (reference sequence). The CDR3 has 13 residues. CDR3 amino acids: CASSLEKWTEAFF. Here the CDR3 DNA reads TGTGCCAGCAGTTTGGAAAAATGGACTGAAGCTTTCTTT.

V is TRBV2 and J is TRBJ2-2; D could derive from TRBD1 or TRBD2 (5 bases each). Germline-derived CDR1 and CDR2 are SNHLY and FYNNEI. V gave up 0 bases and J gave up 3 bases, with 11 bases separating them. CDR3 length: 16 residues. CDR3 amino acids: CASSEAGRGDTGELFF. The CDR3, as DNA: TGTGCCAGCAGTGAAGCGGGTCGAGGGGACACCGGGGAGCTGTTTTTT.

The CDR3 is CASGKGSVNYGYTF. DNA for the CDR3: TGTGCCAGCGGAAAGGGATCGGTGAACTATGGCTACACCTTC. The chain links TRBV7-2 to TRBJ1-2, with no clear D. The CDR3 is 14 residues long. The V and J ends lost 8 bases and 2 bases respectively, with 15 bases between them. From germline, CDR1 is SGHTA and CDR2 FQGNSA.

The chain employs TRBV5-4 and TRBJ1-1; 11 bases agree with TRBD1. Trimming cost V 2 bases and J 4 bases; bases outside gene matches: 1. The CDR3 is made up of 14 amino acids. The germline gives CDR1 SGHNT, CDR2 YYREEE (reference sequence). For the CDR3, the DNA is TGTGCCAGCAGCTTCGGGACAGGGGGCACTGAAGCTTTCTTT. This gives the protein CASSFGTGGTEAFF.

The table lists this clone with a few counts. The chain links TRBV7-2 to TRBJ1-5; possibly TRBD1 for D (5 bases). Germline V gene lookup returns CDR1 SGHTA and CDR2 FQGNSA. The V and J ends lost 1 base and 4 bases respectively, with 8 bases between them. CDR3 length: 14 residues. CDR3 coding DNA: TGTGCCAGCAGCTTAGAAAGGGGTAATCAGCCCCAGCATTTT. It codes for CASSLERGNQPQHF.

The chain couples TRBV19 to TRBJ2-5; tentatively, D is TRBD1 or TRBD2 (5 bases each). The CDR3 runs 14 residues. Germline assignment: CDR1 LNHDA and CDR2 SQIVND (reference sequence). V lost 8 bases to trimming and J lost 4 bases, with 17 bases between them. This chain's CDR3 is CASRPSRDGETQYF. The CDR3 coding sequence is TGTGCCAGTCGTCCATCCCGGGACGGAGAGACCCAGTACTTC.